Each of the 11 T cell receptor beta chains below was sequenced from the same sample in a study of T cell responses to AZD1222 COVID-19 vaccine. Assay: immunoSEQ multiplex PCR; the TCRdb copy retains only in-frame clones and omits some. The repertoire includes 100,000 to 130,000 clones, about 82% of them detected once, and roughly 3% sits in the top ten. The sample consisted of peripheral blood, taken on day 0 of AZD1222 vaccination. The source is an adult in good health.

The CDR3: CSASLGLAGVSSYNEQFF. CDR3 coding DNA: TGCAGTGCTAGTTTGGGACTAGCGGGGGTGAGCTCCTACAATGAGCAGTTCTTC. This rearrangement joins TRBV20-1 to TRBJ2-1, with 14 bases lining up with TRBD2. Losses at the gene ends were 3 bases for V and 0 bases for J; bases not matched to a gene: 7. Germline V lookup: CDR1 DFQATT, CDR2 SNEGSKA (reference sequence). The CDR3 contains 18 residues.

The chain uses TRBV7-8 and TRBJ2-1; 11 bases match TRBD2. CDR1 and CDR2 (germline): SGHVS, FQNEAQ. This CDR3 is 19 amino acids long. Trimming at V came to 5 bases and at J to 0 bases, leaving 12 bases not matched to a gene. The CDR3 nucleotides read TGTGCCAGCAGCCCACCCCTCCGACTAGCGGGGAGCTCCTACAATGAGCAGTTCTTC. Amino acids: CASSPPLRLAGSSYNEQFF.

The chain carries TRBV5-1 and TRBJ2-1, with D maybe TRBD1 (6 bases). Between the trimmed V and J ends, which lost 0 bases and 5 bases, there was a span of 15 bases. Germline V CDR1 and CDR2: SGHRS, YFSETQ. The CDR3 contains 16 residues. CDR3 coding DNA: TGCGCCAGCAGCTTGGGGGGTGCCAGGGGCCACAATGAGCAGTTCTTC. Its protein is CASSLGGARGHNEQFF.

This chain links TRBV6-5 with TRBJ1-2, with D perhaps matching TRBD1 (5 bases). The CDR3 is 15 amino acids. Germline lookup yields CDR1 MNHEY and CDR2 SVGAGI. Trimming took off 6 bases at V and 4 bases at J, with 18 bases between the two ends. This chain's CDR3 is CASSLTEGQGYGYTF. Written as DNA, the CDR3 is TGTGCCAGCAGCCTCACAGAAGGGCAGGGCTATGGCTACACCTTC.

The chain employs TRBV5-1 and TRBJ2-5, with 7 bases that match TRBD2. CDR3 size: 13 residues. Trimming at V came to 1 base and at J to 3 bases, leaving 0 bases not matched to a gene. Per the germline V gene, CDR1 is SGHRS and CDR2 is YFSETQ. The CDR3 nucleotides read TGCGCCAGCAGCTTGAGCGGGAAAGAGACCCAGTACTTC. Its translation: CASSLSGKETQYF.

The chain links TRBV7-7 to TRBJ2-2, with D unclear. V lost 1 base and J lost 6, with 15 bases in between. CDR3 length: 16 residues. The V gene's germline CDR1 is SSHAT and CDR2 FNYEAQ (reference sequence). The CDR3 here is CASSLGVPGTAGELFF. DNA of the CDR3: TGTGCCAGCAGCTTAGGTGTTCCGGGTACGGCCGGGGAGCTGTTTTTT.

The rearrangement joins TRBV5-1 to TRBJ1-5; a weak D match, TRBD1 (6 bases). CDR1 is SGHRS, CDR2 YFSETQ, per germline. The CDR3 covers 14 residues. Between the trimmed V and J ends, which lost 0 bases and 5 bases, there was a span of 9 bases. DNA of the CDR3: TGCGCCAGCAGCTTGGTGGCAGGGGATCAGCCCCAGCATTTT. Amino acid sequence: CASSLVAGDQPQHF.

The chain uses TRBV13 and TRBJ2-3, with TRBD2 matching over 14 bases. Germline CDR1 reads PRHDT; CDR2 reads FYEKMQ (reference sequence). This CDR3 has 17 residues. J was trimmed by 1 base and V by 5 bases; bases with no gene match: 5. DNA for the CDR3: TGTGCCAGCAGCCCCCGGGGACTAGCGGGGGGCACAGATACGCAGTATTTT. Translation gives CASSPRGLAGGTDTQYF.

The chain combines TRBV3-1 (or the pseudogene TRBV3-2) with TRBJ2-4; the match to TRBD2 covers 16 bases. The CDR3 is 21 residues long. The ends lost 0 bases at V and 0 bases at J; junction bases unmatched: 8. Per germline, CDR1 LGHDT and CDR2 YNNKEL (reference sequence). This CDR3 reads CASSQDPPGTSGGGAKNIQYF. The CDR3 DNA follows: TGTGCCAGCAGCCAAGACCCCCCCGGGACTAGCGGGGGGGGAGCCAAAAACATTCAGTACTTC.

The V call is TRBV13, the J call TRBJ2-7, with D perhaps TRBD1 or TRBD2 (5 bases each). The CDR3 spans 16 residues. Germline V gene data show CDR1 as PRHDT and CDR2 as FYEKMQ (reference sequence). V was shortened by 0 bases and J by 0 bases, with 12 bases between the two germline ends. The CDR3 spells CASSLGGRGSSYEQYF. CDR3 nucleotides: TGTGCCAGCAGCTTAGGGGGTCGGGGCAGCTCCTACGAGCAGTACTTC.

The rearrangement joins TRBV9 to TRBJ2-5; D remains unclear. The CDR3 totals 13 residues. In germline, CDR1 is SGDLS, CDR2 YYNGEE. Trimming left V 4 bases short and J 5 bases short, with 12 bases between. CDR3 in amino acids: CASSSISGETQYF. CDR3 coding DNA: TGTGCCAGCAGCTCTATAAGTGGGGAGACCCAGTACTTC.